Listed below are T cell receptor beta chains from one sample, sequenced in a study of blood T cell repertoires in COVID-19. Using immunoSEQ multiplex PCR, the repertoire was profiled, and TCRdb retains in-frame clones only, with some absent. This table has under 500,000 clones, 85% to 90% appearing once. The sample was PBMCs or T cells enriched from blood (not recorded which). The source of these receptors is a man aged 25 to 40 who had recovered from COVID-19. The conserved cysteine and the conserved F or W are not part of the CDR3 here. D genes are given only for firm matches.

v_call: TRBV24-1; d_call: TRBD1; j_call: TRBJ1-5; cdr3_aa: ATSDAGTVQPQH
v_call: TRBV29-1; d_call: -; j_call: TRBJ2-4; cdr3_aa: SVVVNIQY
v_call: TRBV7-6; d_call: -; j_call: TRBJ2-3; cdr3_aa: ASSGGDTQY
v_call: TRBV28; d_call: TRBD2; j_call: TRBJ2-2; cdr3_aa: ASRKTSGRTGELF
v_call: TRBV4-1; d_call: -; j_call: TRBJ2-7; cdr3_aa: ASSQDIGPPTYFYEQY
v_call: TRBV7-9; d_call: -; j_call: TRBJ1-1; cdr3_aa: ASSRFENEAF
v_call: TRBV5-1; d_call: TRBD2; j_call: TRBJ2-4; cdr3_aa: ASSLDSGNNIQY
v_call: TRBV11-2; d_call: TRBD1; j_call: TRBJ1-3; cdr3_aa: ASSALRGPGNTIY
v_call: TRBV6-5; d_call: -; j_call: TRBJ2-1; cdr3_aa: ASSSTGATYNEQF
v_call: TRBV4-2; d_call: -; j_call: TRBJ1-2; cdr3_aa: ASSQESRVGYT
v_call: TRBV5-1; d_call: -; j_call: TRBJ1-1; cdr3_aa: ASSSGLMAF
v_call: TRBV7-9; d_call: -; j_call: TRBJ1-2; cdr3_aa: ASSSKAGDLGGYT
v_call: TRBV27; d_call: -; j_call: TRBJ2-6; cdr3_aa: ASSFWSGANVLT
v_call: TRBV5-6; d_call: -; j_call: TRBJ2-5; cdr3_aa: ASSLRSGEYQETQY
v_call: TRBV10-3; d_call: TRBD1; j_call: TRBJ2-3; cdr3_aa: AISSGQGGLTDTQY
v_call: TRBV18; d_call: TRBD2; j_call: TRBJ2-1; cdr3_aa: ASSPPGILAGDYNEQF
v_call: TRBV28; d_call: TRBD1; j_call: TRBJ1-1; cdr3_aa: ASSPTQGKKTEAF
v_call: TRBV28; d_call: -; j_call: TRBJ1-2; cdr3_aa: ASSLDRPYGYT
v_call: TRBV15; d_call: TRBD1; j_call: TRBJ2-7; cdr3_aa: ATSNPGQRNYEQY
v_call: TRBV10-2; d_call: TRBD2; j_call: TRBJ2-7; cdr3_aa: ASRYTSVGEQY
v_call: TRBV5-5; d_call: -; j_call: TRBJ1-4; cdr3_aa: ASSVGGFSEKLF
v_call: TRBV2; d_call: -; j_call: TRBJ1-1; cdr3_aa: ASRKTLNTEAF
v_call: TRBV28; d_call: -; j_call: TRBJ1-1; cdr3_aa: ASSLVRENTEAF
v_call: TRBV19; d_call: -; j_call: TRBJ1-1; cdr3_aa: ASIPSGVYVTEAF
v_call: TRBV7-3; d_call: TRBD2; j_call: TRBJ2-3; cdr3_aa: ASSPLLAVTDTQY
v_call: TRBV30; d_call: TRBD1; j_call: TRBJ2-7; cdr3_aa: AWSPGGAYEQY
v_call: TRBV7-8; d_call: -; j_call: TRBJ1-1; cdr3_aa: ASSDQRGIESEAF
v_call: TRBV3-1/TRBV3-2; d_call: -; j_call: TRBJ1-2; cdr3_aa: ASSHSNYGYT
v_call: TRBV19; d_call: -; j_call: TRBJ1-4; cdr3_aa: ASSANEKLF
v_call: TRBV5-4; d_call: TRBD2; j_call: TRBJ2-2; cdr3_aa: ASSLGLAGSGAGELF
v_call: TRBV5-5; d_call: TRBD1; j_call: TRBJ2-5; cdr3_aa: ASRLGTGKETQY
v_call: TRBV24-1; d_call: TRBD1; j_call: TRBJ2-3; cdr3_aa: ATSDNIKGATDTQY
v_call: TRBV19; d_call: -; j_call: TRBJ2-6; cdr3_aa: ASSLSTLSGANVLT
v_call: TRBV5-1; d_call: -; j_call: TRBJ1-2; cdr3_aa: ASTPSRDFYGYT
v_call: TRBV6-1; d_call: -; j_call: TRBJ1-5; cdr3_aa: ASSEPQGRQPQH
v_call: TRBV27; d_call: TRBD1; j_call: TRBJ2-2; cdr3_aa: ASEGASGTGELF